One T cell receptor (beta chain) is described in this entry. Its antigen remains unidentified. The investigators reverse transcribed all of the isolated RNA, so they sequenced expressed TCRB transcripts. The data were produced by immunoSEQ multiplex PCR, yet TCRdb's version contains in-frame clones alone and is incomplete. This sample has roughly 260,000 clones, with approximately 10% found just once. The data derive from a study of beta chain features in type 1 diabetes. Study results and caveats: In all four CD4+ subsets, TCRB CDR3 length was significantly, moderately reduced in type 1 diabetes.

Via CD45RO/CCR7/CD25/CD127/CD95/CD27, cells of the CD4+ naive, central memory, regulatory and stem cell-like memory subsets were sorted. Input material: naive CD4+ T cells from blood. The TCR originated in a man aged 25-45 years with type 1 diabetes.

The CDR3 region is CASSDQVLQMGQPQHF. In DNA, the CDR3 is TGTGCCAGCAGTGATCAGGTTCTTCAGATGGGTCAGCCCCAGCATTTT. This chain links TRBV2 with TRBJ1-5; the D is unclear. The length of the CDR3 is 16 residues. The V gene lost 3 bases and the J gene lost 6 bases, with 18 bases spanning the gap. Germline-derived CDR1 and CDR2 are SNHLY and FYNNEI. The full variable domain, completed using reference TRBV2 and TRBJ1-5, is EPEVTQTPSHQVTQMGQEVILRCVPISNHLYFYWYRQILGQKVEFLVSFYNNEISEKSEIFDDQFSVERPDGSNFTLKIRSTKLEDSAMYFCASSDQVLQMGQPQHFGDGTRLSIL.